The rows below give T cell receptor beta chains drawn from one sample of a study of CD8 T cells in ankylosing spondylitis. A single record per CDR3 protein comes from TCRdb applying MiXCR to the 5' RACE reads. The profile shows 250,000 to 400,000 distinct CDR3 sequences, 11% of them singletons. Sequenced sample: blood, either unsorted or a sorted T cell fraction (not recorded which). All receptors come from a female donor with ankylosing spondylitis or in good health (not recorded which). Each CDR3 is given with its conserved first and last residue. Each record gives: V gene, J gene, CDR3 protein.

TRBV18	TRBJ1-5	CASSLSSLGSNQPQHF
TRBV15	TRBJ1-1	CATSRTDTEAFF
TRBV20-1	TRBJ2-3	CSARTSGRTDTQYF
TRBV20-1	TRBJ2-7	CSASNKDRLLSYEQYF
TRBV29-1	TRBJ1-5	CSVELGQVGGNQPQHF
TRBV3-1	TRBJ2-2	CASSQGRLKNTGELFF
TRBV12-3/TRBV12-4	TRBJ1-1	CASRTTVNTEAFF
TRBV7-3	TRBJ2-3	CASSLDAISTDTQYF
TRBV10-3	TRBJ1-4	CAISESREKLFF
TRBV5-1	TRBJ2-1	CASSLLVGVGEQFF
TRBV3-1	TRBJ2-6	CASSRRGGLNSGANVLTF
TRBV20-1	TRBJ2-3	CSARDRKREGTDTQYF
TRBV5-1	TRBJ2-7	CASSLAQHSGREAYEQYF
TRBV5-1	TRBJ1-6	CASSREDRGSYNSPLHF
TRBV10-3	TRBJ2-7	CAISGERGLLAYEQYF
TRBV20-1	TRBJ2-1	CSASPVHNEQFF
TRBV20-1	TRBJ1-5	CSARSGNSGNQPQHF
TRBV7-9	TRBJ2-1	CASSLGFHNEQFF
TRBV10-3	TRBJ2-7	CAISRSSYEQYF
TRBV7-6	TRBJ2-1	CASSPVGLAGWNEQFF